These 20 T cell receptor beta chains were all obtained from the same sample, sequenced in a study of cytotoxic CD8 clonotypes in ibrutinib-treated CLL (dated by TCRdb to the early 2020s). The meaning of the sample's time point label: progressive disease on ibrutinib. To prepare the library, the immunoSEQ multiplex PCR assay was applied. Not all clones reach the TCRdb copy of this immuneACCESS table, which keeps in-frame sequences only. Checked studies attribute under half of the gap to unresolved V genes and leave the rest unexplained. The sample table lists roughly 300,000 clones, around 77% of them with a count of one. The ten largest clones represent about 5% of the sample. The starting material was PBMCs, obtained at disease progression, from a patient treated with ibrutinib. The receptors here all came from a human donor with chronic lymphocytic leukemia.

V gene TRBV29-1 combines with J gene TRBJ2-5; no clear D gene. The germline V and J ends were trimmed by 1 base and 3 bases, with 3 bases remaining between them. CDR3 length: 11 residues. From germline, CDR1 is SQVTM and CDR2 ANQGSEA. CDR3 DNA: TGCAGCGTTGAAGTAGAAGAGACCCAGTACTTC. Translated, it gives CSVEVEETQYF.

The chain links TRBV18 to TRBJ2-5; 9 nucleotides align to TRBD1. With 6 bases clipped from V and 5 bases from J, the junction kept 7 bases outside the gene matches. The CDR3 covers 14 residues. CDR1 is KGHSH, CDR2 LQKENI, per germline. The chain's CDR3 is CASSPGQGGETQYF. DNA of the CDR3: TGTGCCAGCTCGCCGGGACAGGGCGGGGAGACCCAGTACTTC.

The chain recombines TRBV7-8 with TRBJ2-3; a possible D gene is TRBD2 (6 bases). CDR1 SGHVS and CDR2 FQNEAQ come from the germline V gene. V lost 2 bases and J lost 2, with 11 bases in between. This CDR3 has 15 amino acids. This CDR3 is CASSLWGVHTDTQYF. The CDR3 bases are TGTGCCAGCAGCTTATGGGGGGTCCACACAGATACGCAGTATTTT.

This clone has only a few counts. The rearrangement uses TRBV7-2 and TRBJ2-7; TRBD2 matches at 13 bases. This CDR3 is built from 15 residues. J lost 4 bases, V lost 5 bases, and 5 bases had no gene match. CDR1 SGHTA and CDR2 FQGNSA come from the germline V gene. CDR3 in amino acids: CASSELAGGPYEQYF. CDR3 DNA: TGTGCCAGCAGCGAACTAGCGGGAGGGCCGTACGAGCAGTACTTC.

The chain employs TRBV4-1 and TRBJ2-3; D is undetermined. The CDR3 extends over 11 amino acids. Germline V gene data show CDR1 as MGHRA and CDR2 as YSYEKL. The V end lost 5 bases, the J end lost 4 bases, and 4 bases lay between the germline ends. The CDR3 bases are TGCGCCAGCAGCTCCCCAGATACGCAGTATTTT. This encodes CASSSPDTQYF.

The sample holds a few counts of this clone. The chain employs TRBV27 and TRBJ2-7; D gene uncertain. Germline V gene sequence: CDR1 MNHEY, CDR2 SMNVEV (reference sequence). The ends were cut back, 4 bases at V and 7 bases at J, with 8 bases in the middle. The CDR3 is made up of 11 amino acids. Here the CDR3 DNA reads TGTGCCAGCAGTTCCCTTCGGGAGCAGTACTTC. Protein sequence: CASSSLREQYF.

This chain joins TRBV2 and TRBJ2-5, with 7 bases matching TRBD2. From germline, CDR1 is SNHLY and CDR2 FYNNEI. The V and J ends lost 8 bases and 5 bases, in that order; junction bases with no gene match: 8. This CDR3 contains 13 residues. CDR3 coding DNA: TGTGCCAGCCTCCAGACTAGCAGGGAGACCCAGTACTTC. Encoded protein: CASLQTSRETQYF. The full variable domain, in which reference TRBV2 and TRBJ2-5 provide the parts outside the CDR3, is EPEVTQTPSHQVTQMGQEVILRCVPISNHLYFYWYRQILGQKVEFLVSFYNNEISEKSEIFDDQFSVERPDGSNFTLKIRSTKLEDSAMYFCASLQTSRETQYFGPGTRLLVL.

J is TRBJ1-1 and V is TRBV19, with no clear D. Germline-derived CDR1 and CDR2 are LNHDA and SQIVND (reference sequence). V lost 9 bases and J 7 bases, leaving 18 bases between the germline ends. The CDR3 runs to 13 residues. The CDR3 loop reads CASAAMPLFEAFF. Written as DNA, the CDR3 is TGTGCCAGCGCAGCCATGCCCTTATTTGAAGCTTTCTTT.

The CDR3 DNA reads TGTGCCAGCAGCCACCGGGACAGGGGCTATGGCTACACCTTC. Residues: CASSHRDRGYGYTF. The V gene is TRBV9, the J gene TRBJ1-2; 10 bases are shared with TRBD1. The CDR3 is made up of 14 amino acids. Germline assignment: CDR1 SGDLS and CDR2 YYNGEE. With V trimmed by 4 bases and J by 4 bases, 4 bases remained unmatched. Complete variable domain (other parts from reference TRBV9 and TRBJ1-2): DSGVTQTPKHLITATGQRVTLRCSPRSGDLSVYWYQQSLDQGLQFLIQYYNGEERAKGNILERFSAQQFPDLHSELNLSSLELGDSALYFCASSHRDRGYGYTFGSGTRLTVV.

The chain recombines TRBV5-6 with TRBJ2-7, with 9 bases aligning to TRBD1. Germline V gene data show CDR1 as SGHDT and CDR2 as YYEEEE. The CDR3 consists of 15 residues. J gave up 3 bases and V 3 bases, and 7 bases lay outside the gene matches. CDR3 nucleotide sequence: TGTGCCAGCAGCTCCCTCGACAGGGGGGGCTACGAGCAGTACTTC. This sequence encodes CASSSLDRGGYEQYF.

This chain connects TRBV28 to TRBJ1-2; D is unresolved. The CDR3 covers 18 residues. Trimming left V 3 bases short and J 5 bases short, with 25 bases between. In germline, CDR1 is MDHEN, CDR2 SYDVKM. CDR3: CASSFLGSESAILYGYTF. Here the CDR3 DNA reads TGTGCCAGCAGTTTCCTGGGGTCCGAATCAGCCATACTGTATGGCTACACCTTC.

As for this clone: Germline and junction disagree at one end, which may indicate a read error. The V gene is TRBV6-6, the J gene TRBJ2-1; tentative D call: TRBD2 (6 bases). The V gene's germline CDR1 is MNHNY and CDR2 SVGAGI (reference sequence). The CDR3 runs 15 residues. As DNA, the CDR3 is TGTGCCAGCAGTTACTCAGGGACTCCCTACTATGAGCAGTTCTTC. This translates into CASSYSGTPYYEQFF.

V and J are TRBV28 and TRBJ2-7, with TRBD1 identical over 9 bases. CDR1 and CDR2 (germline): MDHEN, SYDVKM. The junction had 8 bases not matched to a gene; V was cut back by 2 bases and J by 3 bases. This CDR3 is 16 amino acids long. The DNA of the CDR3 is TGTGCCAGCAGTTTACCCATGACAGGGGGAGACTACGAGCAGTACTTC. It is translated as CASSLPMTGGDYEQYF.

The rearrangement uses TRBV7-9 and TRBJ1-2; D unresolved. The germline V and J ends were trimmed by 2 bases and 3 bases, with 7 bases remaining between them. The germline CDR1 and CDR2 sequences are SEHNR and FQNEAQ (reference sequence). The CDR3 consists of 13 residues. The chain's CDR3 is CASSLLSDYGYTF. CDR3 DNA: TGTGCCAGCAGCTTATTGAGTGACTATGGCTACACCTTC. Using reference TRBV7-9 and TRBJ1-2 for the parts outside the CDR3, the full variable domain is DTGVSQNPRHKITKRGQNVTFRCDPISEHNRLYWYRQTLGQGPEFLTYFQNEAQLEKSRLLSDRFSAERPKGSFSTLEIQRTEQGDSAMYLCASSLLSDYGYTFGSGTRLTVV.

The chain couples TRBV28 to TRBJ1-2; the D is unclear. Germline V gene data show CDR1 as MDHEN and CDR2 as SYDVKM. V dropped 2 bases and J dropped 2 bases, with 15 bases sitting between them. This CDR3 contains 16 residues. The CDR3 DNA reads as TGTGCCAGCAGTTTAGCGGGAGATAGAGGGAACTATGGCTACACCTTC. Translation gives CASSLAGDRGNYGYTF.

This chain links TRBV19 with TRBJ2-7; 11 nucleotides line up with TRBD2. Trimming removed 4 bases from V and 3 bases from J; junction bases left unmatched: 5. The germline CDR1 and CDR2 sequences are LNHDA and SQIVND (reference sequence). The CDR3 contains 15 residues. CDR3 loop: CASSTGTSGLYEQYF. CDR3 nucleotides: TGTGCCAGTAGTACAGGGACTAGCGGCCTCTACGAGCAGTACTTC. The full variable domain, rest sourced from reference TRBV19 and TRBJ2-7, is DGGITQSPKYLFRKEGQNVTLSCEQNLNHDAMYWYRQDPGQGLRLIYYSQIVNDFQKGDIAEGYSVSREKKESFPLTVTSAQKNPTAFYLCASSTGTSGLYEQYFGPGTRLTVT.

This chain links TRBV29-1 with TRBJ2-3; unclear D gene. V was shortened by 2 bases and J by 0 bases, with 18 bases between the two germline ends. The CDR3 is 17 amino acids. The V gene's germline CDR1 is SQVTM and CDR2 ANQGSEA. The CDR3 sequence: CSVETLLHLSSTDTQYF. For the CDR3, the DNA is TGCAGCGTTGAAACCCTTTTACACCTTTCGAGCACAGATACGCAGTATTTT.

The V gene is TRBV5-4, the J gene TRBJ2-6; D gene uncertain. This CDR3 contains 14 residues. Germline loops: CDR1 SGHNT, CDR2 YYREEE (reference sequence). V was clipped by 3 bases and J by 4 bases, with 8 bases between them. In nucleotides, the CDR3 is TGTGCCAGCAGCTCAGACCCGGGGGCCAACGTCCTGACTTTC. Amino acid sequence: CASSSDPGANVLTF.

The chain joins TRBV5-5 to TRBJ2-7; D tentatively reads TRBD1 or TRBD2 (6 bases each). Trimming pared 7 bases from V and 3 bases from J, leaving 20 bases between. Germline CDR1 SGHKS, CDR2 YYEKEE (reference sequence). The CDR3 extends over 15 amino acids. CDR3 region: CASSPGAGSVYEQYF. The CDR3 DNA reads as TGTGCCAGCTCCCCGGGGGCAGGGTCAGTCTACGAGCAGTACTTC.

The rearrangement joins TRBV7-2 to TRBJ2-3, with D possibly TRBD1 on 5 matching bases. Germline loops: CDR1 SGHTA, CDR2 FQGNSA. The CDR3 covers 15 residues. The ends were cut back, 1 base at V and 6 bases at J, with 14 bases in the middle. CDR3 in amino acids: CASSLVMGPGDTQYF. The CDR3 DNA is TGTGCCAGCAGCTTAGTAATGGGGCCCGGGGATACGCAGTATTTT.